The 20 T cell receptor beta chains below all came from one sample that was sequenced in a study of T cells in tuberculosis. Method: immunoSEQ multiplex PCR; TCRdb's copy keeps in-frame clones and lacks some. Here the sample spans about 54,000 clones, approximately 86% being singletons. Cells were sorted from thawed PBMC rested overnight and stained with GMM-loaded CD1B tetramer, viability dye and anti-CD3. The lipid loaded on the CD1B tetramers was C32 glucose monomycolate from Rhodococcus equi. Material: CD1b-GMM tetramer-negative cells sorted from PBMCs. These TCRs come from an adult woman with latent tuberculosis.

The rearrangement joins TRBV11-2 to TRBJ2-7; TRBD2 aligns across 13 bases. The germline V gene encodes CDR1 SGHAT and CDR2 FQNNGV. V was pared by 8 bases and J by 3 bases, with 19 bases of the junction left unmatched. The CDR3 sequence is 19 residues long. CDR3 sequence reads: CASRGPHPGRTSGSYEQYF. Written as DNA, the CDR3 is TGTGCCAGCCGGGGACCCCACCCCGGAAGGACTAGCGGGAGCTACGAGCAGTACTTC.

The V and J genes are TRBV5-6 and TRBJ2-3, with 9 bases fitting TRBD1. V gave up 1 base and J gave up 6 bases; unmatched junction bases: 9. The CDR3 is 16 amino acids. CDR1 is SGHDT and CDR2 is YYEEEE in the germline V gene. The CDR3 loop reads CASSLQVQGALDTQYF. DNA for the CDR3: TGTGCCAGCAGCTTGCAGGTACAGGGGGCTCTTGATACGCAGTATTTT.

This chain joins TRBV30 and TRBJ1-6; D call uncertain. Trimming cost V 0 bases and J 9 bases, with 3 bases left between them. There are 11 residues in the CDR3. Germline values: CDR1 GTSNPN, CDR2 SVGIG (reference sequence). The CDR3 region has the DNA TGTGCCTGGAGTGTAGCTTCACCCCTCCACTTT. Its translation is CAWSVASPLHF.

The chain's CDR3 is CASRTEGEKLFF. DNA for the CDR3: TGTGCCAGCAGAACAGAGGGTGAAAAACTGTTTTTT. The chain is built from TRBV7-9 and TRBJ1-4; no clear D. The CDR3 contains 12 residues. The germline CDR1 and CDR2 sequences are SEHNR and FQNEAQ (reference sequence). Trimming took off 6 bases at V and 7 bases at J, with 9 bases between the two ends. The variable domain in full, with the rest retrieved from reference TRBV7-9 and TRBJ1-4, is DTGVSQNPRHKITKRGQNVTFRCDPISEHNRLYWYRQTLGQGPEFLTYFQNEAQLEKSRLLSDRFSAERPKGSFSTLEIQRTEQGDSAMYLCASRTEGEKLFFGSGTQLSVL.

The chain links TRBV13 to TRBJ2-2; weak D call: TRBD2 (5 bases). The CDR3 runs 14 residues. Germline CDR1 PRHDT, CDR2 FYEKMQ (reference sequence). Trimming pared 3 bases from V and 1 base from J, leaving 6 bases between. CDR3: CASSFEGNTGELFF. The CDR3 DNA reads TGTGCCAGCAGCTTCGAGGGGAACACCGGGGAGCTGTTTTTT.

The chain links TRBV7-6 to TRBJ2-2; 13 bases are shared with TRBD2. The CDR3 extends over 18 amino acids. The J segment lost 5 bases and the V segment lost 0 bases, leaving 6 bases of the junction unmatched. Germline-derived CDR1 and CDR2 are SGHVS and FNYEAQ. Here the CDR3 DNA reads TGTGCCAGCAGCTTAGCGCCGGGACTAGCGGGATTTACCGGGGAGCTGTTTTTT. It codes for CASSLAPGLAGFTGELFF.

The chain has TRBV6-1 and TRBJ2-1, with 7 bases lining up with TRBD2. Looked up from germline, CDR1 is MNHNS and CDR2 is SASEGT. CDR3 length: 15 amino acids. Germline trimming cut 2 bases from V and 8 bases from J; bases unmatched to any gene: 9. The CDR3 reads CASSELGGGPYEQFF. The CDR3 DNA sequence: TGTGCCAGCAGTGAATTGGGCGGGGGTCCCTATGAGCAGTTCTTC.

The chain uses TRBV5-1 and TRBJ2-2; TRBD2 aligns across 8 bases. Germline V lookup: CDR1 SGHRS, CDR2 YFSETQ. The CDR3 has 16 amino acids. Trimming removed 1 base from V and 2 bases from J; junction bases left unmatched: 4. Here the CDR3 reads CASSLFAGGNTGELFF. The DNA of the CDR3 is TGCGCCAGCAGCTTGTTTGCGGGAGGAAACACCGGGGAGCTGTTTTTT.

The chain is built from TRBV4-1 and TRBJ2-3; TRBD2 agrees at 13 bases. The CDR3 covers 17 residues. V trimming: 4 bases; J trimming: 1 base; junction bases outside the gene matches: 5. CDR1 is MGHRA, CDR2 YSYEKL, per germline. The CDR3 is CASSRLAGGEGTDTQYF. The CDR3 DNA reads as TGCGCCAGCAGCCGACTAGCGGGGGGAGAGGGCACAGATACGCAGTATTTT.

This clone has a single count. The rearrangement links TRBV7-6 to TRBJ2-2, with TRBD1 as a possible D gene (5 bases). The germline V gene encodes CDR1 SGHVS and CDR2 FNYEAQ. V lost 5 bases and J 0 bases, leaving 13 bases between the germline ends. The CDR3 sequence is 16 residues long. The CDR3 DNA follows: TGTGCCAGCAGCCCCGGCCAGGGCCCGAACACCGGGGAGCTGTTTTTT. As protein: CASSPGQGPNTGELFF.

The chain recombines TRBV19 with TRBJ1-1, with a possible D match to TRBD1 (5 bases). CDR3 length: 13 amino acids. Trimming removed 3 bases from V and 6 bases from J, with 11 bases in between. Germline V gene data show CDR1 as LNHDA and CDR2 as SQIVND (reference sequence). The CDR3 loop is CASSMGGYSEAFF. CDR3 sequence (DNA): TGTGCCAGTAGTATGGGGGGTTACTCTGAAGCTTTCTTT.

The V call is TRBV30, the J call TRBJ2-1; TRBD2 matches at 12 bases. The junction had 12 bases not matched to a gene; V was cut back by 8 bases and J by 7 bases. CDR3 length equals 15 residues. The germline V gene encodes CDR1 GTSNPN and CDR2 SVGIG (reference sequence). Here the CDR3 DNA reads TGTGCCGGTTCTAGCGGGAGGGCCGGGGGAAATGAGCAGTTCTTC. Its translation is CAGSSGRAGGNEQFF.

The chain is built from TRBV28 and TRBJ2-1; 8 bases are a match to TRBD2. This CDR3 contains 15 residues. J gave up 0 bases and V 6 bases, and 4 bases lay outside the gene matches. Germline CDR1 reads MDHEN; CDR2 reads SYDVKM. CDR3 loop: CASRLAGSSYNEQFF. CDR3 coding DNA: TGTGCCAGCAGGCTAGCGGGTAGCTCCTACAATGAGCAGTTCTTC.

The chain is built from TRBV6-6 and TRBJ1-4; D is uncertain. This CDR3 comprises 14 residues. V lost 8 bases to trimming and J lost 0 bases, with 10 bases between them. Germline loops: CDR1 MNHNY, CDR2 SVGAGI (reference sequence). The CDR3 nucleotides read TGTGCCAGCTTGGCGGTTGCAACTAATGAAAAACTGTTTTTT. Its protein product is CASLAVATNEKLFF.

This chain joins TRBV7-9 and TRBJ2-7, with a weak D call TRBD1 (6 bases). Germline-derived CDR1 and CDR2 are SEHNR and FQNEAQ (reference sequence). With 6 bases removed from V and 8 bases from J, the gap between germline ends came to 11 bases. The CDR3 sequence is 11 residues long. The CDR3 is CASSFDRKQYF. CDR3 coding DNA: TGTGCCAGCAGTTTTGACAGGAAGCAGTACTTC.

This chain connects TRBV5-1 to TRBJ1-2; 8 bases line up with TRBD1. J lost 6 bases, V lost 0 bases, and 1 base had no gene match. The CDR3 contains 13 residues. Per germline, CDR1 SGHRS and CDR2 YFSETQ. CDR3 loop: CASSLAGGDGYTF. The CDR3, as DNA: TGCGCCAGCAGCTTGGCAGGGGGCGATGGCTACACCTTC.

J is TRBJ1-1 and V is TRBV7-2, with D possibly being TRBD1 (5 bases). Germline-derived CDR1 and CDR2 are SGHTA and FQGNSA. With 4 bases removed from V and 6 bases from J, the gap between germline ends came to 12 bases. CDR3 length: 13 residues. In nucleotides, the CDR3 is TGTGCCAGCAGCTCACAGGTTTTGGCTGAAGCTTTCTTT. It yields the protein CASSSQVLAEAFF.

The chain couples TRBV5-1 to TRBJ2-5; perhaps TRBD2 as D (7 bases). Germline-derived CDR1 and CDR2 are SGHRS and YFSETQ. The CDR3 runs 13 residues. Trimming shortened V by 6 bases and J by 4 bases, and 13 bases separated the two germline ends. In DNA, the CDR3 is TGCGCCAGCAACCCGGGGGGCGGAGAGACCCAGTACTTC. It translates to CASNPGGGETQYF.

This rearrangement joins TRBV6-5 to TRBJ1-6; 9 nucleotides line up with TRBD1. V shed 2 bases and J 9 bases; nucleotides not matched to a gene: 8. The CDR3 runs 16 residues. In germline, CDR1 is MNHEY, CDR2 SVGAGI. This CDR3 is CASSYTITGGSSPLHF. In DNA, the CDR3 is TGTGCCAGCAGTTACACAATAACAGGGGGCAGTTCACCCCTCCACTTT.

This rearrangement joins TRBV5-1 to TRBJ2-1, with D tentatively TRBD1 (5 bases). This CDR3 has 16 residues. V dropped 0 bases and J dropped 2 bases, with 12 bases sitting between them. Germline V gives CDR1 SGHRS, CDR2 YFSETQ. CDR3 sequence reads: CASSLVPRGPYNEQFF. CDR3 DNA: TGCGCCAGCAGCTTGGTCCCTAGGGGTCCCTACAATGAGCAGTTCTTC.